Below are 19 T cell receptor beta chains sequenced from a single sample in a study of CD8 T cells in Susac syndrome (dated by TCRdb to between 2019 and 2020). The library relied on the immunoSEQ multiplex PCR assay. RNA was extracted using the RNeasy kit, and roughly 0.45 to 1 microgram was reverse transcribed with random hexamers. Starting from the raw public reads, TCRdb applied fastp trimming at Q25, assembled clones with MiXCR and retained in-frame beta chains. Under each unique CDR3 protein, matching rows form one entry showing the most common genes and DNA. This sample has 75,000 to 100,000 distinct CDR3 sequences in its table, and roughly 94% of those were observed once. The biggest ten clones account for 0.25% to 0.3% of the sample. Sample: CD8+ T cells from PBMCs. These receptors were collected from a human donor in good health.

Turning to this clonotype: A read error may account for a junction end that differs from germline. The chain has TRBV6-5 and TRBJ2-1; no definite D call. Germline V gives CDR1 MNHEY, CDR2 SVGAGI. The CDR3 spans 10 residues. The CDR3 region has the DNA TGTGCCAGCAGTTACTCCCAACCAATCTTC. The encoded protein is CASSYSQPIF.

The chain carries TRBV20-1 and TRBJ1-3, with D unresolved. Deletions cut 3 bases from V and 1 base from J, with 10 bases between. This CDR3 contains 14 residues. Germline-derived CDR1 and CDR2 are DFQATT and SNEGSKA (reference sequence). The CDR3 loop is CSARFEESGNTIYF. The CDR3 DNA sequence: TGCAGTGCTAGGTTTGAGGAATCTGGAAACACCATATATTTT.

This chain joins TRBV19 and TRBJ1-1; weak D call: TRBD1 (5 bases). Germline V CDR1 and CDR2: LNHDA, SQIVND (reference sequence). The length of the CDR3 is 16 residues. The ends were cut back, 5 bases at V and 6 bases at J, with 22 bases in the middle. The CDR3 loop is CASSYFGARSSAEAFF. CDR3 DNA sequence: TGTGCCAGTAGTTACTTCGGGGCACGCTCCTCGGCTGAAGCTTTCTTT.

The chain joins TRBV24-1 to TRBJ1-1, with a weak D call TRBD1 (5 bases). CDR3 length: 13 residues. V was shortened by 7 bases and J by 6 bases, with 14 bases between the two germline ends. CDR1 is KGHDR and CDR2 is SFDVKD in the germline V gene. CDR3 bases: TGTGCCACCAGCGACACGGGGCGTTCTGAAGCTTTCTTT. It specifies CATSDTGRSEAFF.

The V call is TRBV7-9, the J call TRBJ1-2, with 9 bases that match TRBD1. The CDR3 loop spans 16 amino acids. The V gene end was trimmed by 0 bases and the J gene end by 6 bases; junction bases not matched to a gene: 8. Germline values: CDR1 SEHNR, CDR2 FQNEAQ (reference sequence). This chain's CDR3 is CASSLAYRDRENGYTF. DNA for the CDR3: TGTGCCAGCAGCTTAGCTTACCGGGACAGGGAAAATGGCTACACCTTC.

The J gene is TRBJ2-2, the V gene TRBV29-1; the D is unclear. Germline CDR1 reads SQVTM; CDR2 reads ANQGSEA. V lost 2 bases and J 5 bases, leaving 12 bases between the germline ends. This CDR3 region has 14 residues. The chain's CDR3 is CSVEYGKRTGELFF. The CDR3, as DNA: TGCAGCGTTGAATACGGCAAACGTACCGGGGAGCTGTTTTTT.

V is TRBV2 and J is TRBJ1-2; 8 bases map to TRBD1. Germline CDR1 SNHLY, CDR2 FYNNEI. The J segment lost 0 bases and the V segment lost 6 bases, leaving 3 bases of the junction unmatched. CDR3 size: 14 residues. This CDR3 reads CASRPDRANYGYTF. The CDR3 DNA is TGTGCCAGCAGGCCGGACAGGGCTAACTATGGCTACACCTTC.

This chain joins TRBV24-1 and TRBJ2-3; D not resolved. CDR1 is KGHDR and CDR2 is SFDVKD in the germline V gene. CDR3 size: 12 residues. Between the trimmed V and J ends, which lost 4 bases and 3 bases, there was a span of 4 bases. The CDR3 DNA is TGTGCCACCAGTGAGGGGACAGATACGCAGTATTTT. Encoded protein: CATSEGTDTQYF.

The chain links TRBV19 to TRBJ2-7; D not certain. Germline V gene lookup returns CDR1 LNHDA and CDR2 SQIVND (reference sequence). CDR3 length: 13 amino acids. V shed 5 bases and J shed 0 bases, with 8 bases lying between them. The CDR3 coding sequence is TGTGCCAGTAGTCCCGGAAGCTCCTACGAGCAGTACGTC. Translated, it gives CASSPGSSYEQYV.

The rearrangement joins TRBV20-1 to TRBJ2-7; D possibly corresponds to TRBD2 (5 bases). There are 13 residues in the CDR3. V was cut by 3 bases and J by 2 bases, with 11 bases left in between. Germline assignment: CDR1 DFQATT and CDR2 SNEGSKA (reference sequence). The CDR3 coding sequence is TGCAGTGCTAGCCCCCCCGGGGCCTACGAGCAGTACGTC. This codes for CSASPPGAYEQYV.

This chain uses TRBV7-9 with TRBJ2-1; 8 bases are a match to TRBD2. V trimming: 5 bases; J trimming: 14 bases; junction bases outside the gene matches: 8. Germline loops: CDR1 SEHNR, CDR2 FQNEAQ (reference sequence). The CDR3 spans 12 residues. The chain's CDR3 is CASSQSGGGEFF. Here the CDR3 DNA reads TGTGCCAGCAGCCAAAGCGGGGGAGGGGAGTTCTTC.

The chain recombines TRBV7-8 with TRBJ2-3; 7 bases align to TRBD1. The CDR3 is 17 amino acids. The germline gives CDR1 SGHVS, CDR2 FQNEAQ. V was clipped by 0 bases and J by 1 base; unmatched bases: 7. In DNA form, the CDR3 reads TGTGCCAGCAGCTTAGCAACAGGGGTAGGGGGCACAGATACGCAGTATTTT. Its protein product is CASSLATGVGGTDTQYF.

The chain couples TRBV15 to TRBJ1-1; D unresolved. Germline CDR1 reads LNHNV; CDR2 reads YYDKDF (reference sequence). The V end lost 5 bases, the J end lost 6 bases, and 13 bases lay between the germline ends. The CDR3 runs to 13 residues. CDR3 in DNA: TGTGCCACCAGCTTCCGCCGGCGGGCTGAAGCTTTCTTT. Its translation: CATSFRRRAEAFF. The whole variable domain, filled in from reference TRBV15 and TRBJ1-1, reads DAMVIQNPRYQVTQFGKPVTLSCSQTLNHNVMYWYQQKSSQAPKLLFHYYDKDFNNEADTPDNFQSRRPNTSFCFLDIRSPGLGDTAMYLCATSFRRRAEAFFGQGTRLTVV.

CDR3 residues: CASSEAPDTQYF. DNA of the CDR3: TGTGCCAGCAGCGAGGCCCCAGATACGCAGTATTTT. The rearrangement links TRBV9 to TRBJ2-3; D is ambiguous. Germline assignment: CDR1 SGDLS and CDR2 YYNGEE. V dropped 3 bases and J dropped 4 bases, with 6 bases sitting between them. This CDR3 has 12 amino acids. Full variable domain (missing parts from reference TRBV9 and TRBJ2-3): DSGVTQTPKHLITATGQRVTLRCSPRSGDLSVYWYQQSLDQGLQFLIQYYNGEERAKGNILERFSAQQFPDLHSELNLSSLELGDSALYFCASSEAPDTQYFGPGTRLTVL.

The chain combines TRBV5-6 with TRBJ1-1, with D possibly being TRBD1 (6 bases). Per germline, CDR1 SGHDT and CDR2 YYEEEE. V was cut by 4 bases and J by 2 bases, with 12 bases left in between. The CDR3 covers 14 residues. This CDR3 reads CASSDGTYNTEAFF. The CDR3 DNA follows: TGTGCCAGCAGCGACGGGACATATAACACTGAAGCTTTCTTT.

The rearrangement uses TRBV28 and TRBJ2-5; D not certain. Germline V gene lookup returns CDR1 MDHEN and CDR2 SYDVKM. Trimming took off 6 bases at V and 4 bases at J, with 9 bases between the two ends. The CDR3 runs 12 residues. Here the CDR3 reads CASSRSLETQYF. For the CDR3, the DNA is TGTGCCAGCAGCCGTTCCCTAGAGACCCAGTACTTC.

This chain uses TRBV4-1 with TRBJ1-5; a weak D match, TRBD1 (5 bases). CDR1 and CDR2 (germline): MGHRA, YSYEKL. V gave up 0 bases and J gave up 8 bases, with 8 bases separating them. The CDR3 consists of 13 residues. The CDR3 loop is CASSQEQVEPQHF. The DNA of the CDR3 is TGCGCCAGCAGCCAAGAACAGGTCGAGCCCCAGCATTTT.

This clonotype was seen only a few times. The rearrangement joins TRBV12-3 or TRBV12-4 to TRBJ1-1; no reliable D call. With 3 bases removed from V and 6 bases from J, the gap between germline ends came to 8 bases. The CDR3 has 12 residues. This CDR3 is CASSFSAAEAFF. The CDR3 DNA reads TGTGCCAGCAGTTTCTCGGCAGCTGAAGCTTTCTTT.

The rearrangement uses TRBV19 and TRBJ1-5; TRBD1 is a possible D gene (5 bases). Trimming took 5 bases from V and 1 from J, leaving 15 bases between them. This CDR3 comprises 16 residues. Germline CDR1 and CDR2: LNHDA and SQIVND (reference sequence). The CDR3 is CASSSSGGGSNQPQHF. The CDR3 DNA follows: TGTGCCAGTAGTTCGTCGGGGGGAGGGAGCAATCAGCCCCAGCATTTT.